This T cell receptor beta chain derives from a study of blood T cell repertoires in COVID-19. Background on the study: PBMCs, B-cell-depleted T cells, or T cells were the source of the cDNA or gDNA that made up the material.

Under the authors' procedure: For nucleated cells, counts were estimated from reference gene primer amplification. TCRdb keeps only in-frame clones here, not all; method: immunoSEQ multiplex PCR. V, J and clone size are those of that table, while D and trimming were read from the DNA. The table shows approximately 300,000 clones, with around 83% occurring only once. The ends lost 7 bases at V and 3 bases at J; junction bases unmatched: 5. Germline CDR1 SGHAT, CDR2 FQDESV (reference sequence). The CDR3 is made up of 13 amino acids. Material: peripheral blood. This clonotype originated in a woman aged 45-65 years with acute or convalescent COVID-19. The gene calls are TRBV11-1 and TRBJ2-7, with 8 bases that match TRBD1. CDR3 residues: CASTLDRDYEQYF. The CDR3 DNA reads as TGTGCCAGCACCCTGGACAGGGACTACGAGCAGTACTTC.